This T cell receptor (beta chain) was identified during a study of blood T cell repertoires in COVID-19. Participants were placed into cohorts based on the clinical history they reported. Libraries were prepared by immunoSEQ multiplex PCR; TCRdb keeps only in-frame clonotypes and omits some of them. Among around 330,000 clones listed, around 84% were seen once. The germline V gene encodes CDR1 LNHNV and CDR2 YYDKDF (reference sequence). The CDR3 consists of 19 residues. The ends were cut back, 1 base at V and 3 bases at J, with 24 bases in the middle. This clonotype was sampled from a woman in her twenties or thirties who had been exposed to COVID-19. This chain uses TRBV15 with TRBJ1-1; D perhaps matches TRBD1 (5 bases). Sequencing was done on a sample of PBMCs or T cells enriched from blood (not recorded which). The CDR3 DNA reads as TGTGCCACCAGCAGAGTAAATCTGGCAGGGTATTCATTGGACACTGAAGCTTTCTTT. Translating gives CATSRVNLAGYSLDTEAFF.